Each of the 3 T cell receptor beta chains below was sequenced from the same sample in a study of chemoradiotherapy in HPV16-positive cancers. Sequencing used immunoSEQ multiplex PCR; TCRdb keeps in-frame clones, though not all of them. The sample yields some 25,000 clones, approximately 94% seen once. The material was obtained from a patient who underwent chemoradiotherapy. Receptor source: a human donor with HPV-associated anogenital cancer.

V and J are TRBV5-1 and TRBJ1-1; 9 bases map to TRBD1. Losses at the gene ends were 4 bases for V and 7 bases for J; bases not matched to a gene: 8. The CDR3 runs 14 residues. Germline CDR1 is SGHRS and CDR2 is YFSETQ. The CDR3: CASSTPTGQGEAFF. The CDR3 DNA reads TGCGCCAGCAGCACCCCCACGGGACAGGGTGAAGCTTTCTTT.

With regard to this clone: The junction and the germline gene differ at one end; a read error may be behind it. J is TRBJ1-4 and V is TRBV28, with TRBD1 as a possible D gene (6 bases). The CDR3 spans 14 residues. Germline V lookup: CDR1 MDHEN, CDR2 SYDVKM. CDR3 DNA: TGTGCCCGCAGGGGTGGGACCCCCTTCGAAAAACTGTTTTTT. Its protein is CARRGGTPFEKLFF.

The chain is built from TRBV27 and TRBJ2-7; TRBD1 aligns across 7 bases. Germline CDR1 and CDR2: MNHEY and SMNVEV (reference sequence). This CDR3 contains 15 residues. With V trimmed by 6 bases and J by 2 bases, 10 bases remained unmatched. The CDR3 spells CASSQEGALPYEQYF. In nucleotides, the CDR3 is TGTGCCAGCAGCCAAGAGGGGGCCCTACCCTACGAGCAGTACTTC.